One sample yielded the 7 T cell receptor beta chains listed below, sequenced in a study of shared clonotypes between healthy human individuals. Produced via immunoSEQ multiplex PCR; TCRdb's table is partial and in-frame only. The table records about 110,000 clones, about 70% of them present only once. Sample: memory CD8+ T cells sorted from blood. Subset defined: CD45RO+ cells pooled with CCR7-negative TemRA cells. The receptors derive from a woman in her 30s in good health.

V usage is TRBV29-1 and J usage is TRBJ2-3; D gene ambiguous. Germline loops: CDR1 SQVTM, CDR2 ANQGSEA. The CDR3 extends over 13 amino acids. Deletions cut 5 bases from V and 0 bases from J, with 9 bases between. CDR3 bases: TGCAGCGTTCGGCGGTCTAGCACAGATACGCAGTATTTT. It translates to CSVRRSSTDTQYF.

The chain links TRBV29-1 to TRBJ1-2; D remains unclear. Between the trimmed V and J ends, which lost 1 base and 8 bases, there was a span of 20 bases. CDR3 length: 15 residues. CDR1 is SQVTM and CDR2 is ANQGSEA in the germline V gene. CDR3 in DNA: TGCAGCGTTGAAGGTATCGACGCAGGCCGCGCGGGCTACACCTTC. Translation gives CSVEGIDAGRAGYTF.

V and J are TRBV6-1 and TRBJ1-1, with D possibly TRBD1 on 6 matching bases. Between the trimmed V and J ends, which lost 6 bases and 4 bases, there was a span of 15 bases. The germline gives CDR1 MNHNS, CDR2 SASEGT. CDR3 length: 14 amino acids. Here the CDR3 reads CASSPRGGTTEAFF. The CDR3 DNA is TGTGCCAGCAGCCCTAGAGGGGGGACCACTGAAGCTTTCTTT.

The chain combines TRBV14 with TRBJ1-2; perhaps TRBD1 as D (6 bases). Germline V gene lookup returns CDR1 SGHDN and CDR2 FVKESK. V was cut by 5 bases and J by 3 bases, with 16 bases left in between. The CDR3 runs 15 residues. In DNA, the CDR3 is TGTGCCAGCAGCGAAATGGGGGCGCGGGACTATGGCTACACCTTC. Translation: CASSEMGARDYGYTF.

The CDR3 nucleotides are TGCGCCAGCAGCCAAGATCTCGGCTCTGGAAACACCATATATTTT. Translated, it gives CASSQDLGSGNTIYF. V and J are TRBV4-1 and TRBJ1-3, with unresolved D. CDR1 is MGHRA and CDR2 is YSYEKL in the germline V gene. Trimming removed 0 bases at V and 0 bases at J, with 6 bases between. CDR3 size: 15 residues.

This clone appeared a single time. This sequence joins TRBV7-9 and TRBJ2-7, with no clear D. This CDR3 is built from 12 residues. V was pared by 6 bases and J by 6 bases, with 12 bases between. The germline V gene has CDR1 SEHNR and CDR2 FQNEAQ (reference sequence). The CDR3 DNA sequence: TGTGCCAGCAGTGAAATCCCCTCCGAGCAGTACTTC. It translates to CASSEIPSEQYF.

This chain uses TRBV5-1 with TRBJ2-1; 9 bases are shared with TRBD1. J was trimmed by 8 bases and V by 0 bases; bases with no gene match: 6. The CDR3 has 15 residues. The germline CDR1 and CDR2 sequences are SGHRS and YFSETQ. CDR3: CASSLGTGDLDEQFF. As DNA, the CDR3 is TGCGCCAGCAGCTTGGGGACAGGGGATTTAGATGAGCAGTTCTTC.